The 30 T cell receptor beta chains reported below all come from one sample, sequenced in a study of cytomegalovirus exposure and HLA in healthy donors. Researchers ran the PCR with 60 Vbeta and 13 Jbeta primers. The repertoire was sequenced with immunoSEQ multiplex PCR; TCRdb's copy has only in-frame clones and lacks some. The sample lists under 200,000 clones, about 80% occurring once. The specimen was PBMCs. The receptors derive from a woman aged 50 to 60 in good health and CMV-seronegative.

The chain couples TRBV9 to TRBJ1-3; D is ambiguous. The V end was cut by 4 bases, the J end by 0 bases, with 14 bases between. CDR1 and CDR2 (germline): SGDLS, YYNGEE. The CDR3 contains 16 residues. The CDR3 loop is CASSIEGSSSGNTIYF. The CDR3 coding sequence is TGTGCCAGCAGCATCGAGGGATCATCCTCTGGAAACACCATATATTTT. The whole variable domain, filled in from reference TRBV9 and TRBJ1-3, reads DSGVTQTPKHLITATGQRVTLRCSPRSGDLSVYWYQQSLDQGLQFLIQYYNGEERAKGNILERFSAQQFPDLHSELNLSSLELGDSALYFCASSIEGSSSGNTIYFGEGSWLTVV.

This chain uses TRBV28 with TRBJ2-3, with 12 bases fitting TRBD2. CDR3 length equals 18 residues. Germline CDR1 MDHEN, CDR2 SYDVKM. V lost 2 bases to trimming and J lost 1 base; unmatched junction nucleotides: 7. CDR3 sequence: CASSLVLGLAGGTDTQYF. The CDR3 coding sequence is TGTGCCAGCAGTTTAGTGTTGGGACTAGCGGGTGGCACAGATACGCAGTATTTT.

This clone was counted between two and nine times. The chain combines TRBV7-3 with TRBJ1-1, with D uncertain. The CDR3 has 13 amino acids. The V end was cut by 3 bases, the J end by 2 bases, with 7 bases between. Per the germline V gene, CDR1 is SGHTA and CDR2 is FQGTGA. CDR3 bases: TGTGCCAGCAGCTTCCAGGTAAACACTGAAGCTTTCTTT. It codes for CASSFQVNTEAFF.

The CDR3 bases are TGTGCCAGCAGCTTAGCGGCGGTGAGGCAGCAGTACTTC. Protein sequence: CASSLAAVRQQYF. J is TRBJ2-7 and V is TRBV7-2, with unresolved D. The CDR3 totals 13 residues. Germline loops: CDR1 SGHTA, CDR2 FQGNSA. V was cut by 0 bases and J by 8 bases, with 11 bases left in between. The full variable domain, rest sourced from reference TRBV7-2 and TRBJ2-7, is GAGVSQSPSNKVTEKGKDVELRCDPISGHTALYWYRQSLGQGLEFLIYFQGNSAPDKSGLPSDRFSAERTGGSVSTLTIQRTQQEDSAVYLCASSLAAVRQQYFGPGTRLTVT.

The CDR3 protein is CASTPTSGRDETQYF. The DNA for the CDR3 is TGTGCCAGCACCCCTACTAGCGGGAGGGATGAGACCCAGTACTTC. The rearrangement links TRBV5-4 to TRBJ2-5; 13 bases match TRBD2. The CDR3 contains 15 residues. CDR1 and CDR2 (germline): SGHNT, YYREEE (reference sequence). V shed 6 bases and J 5 bases; nucleotides not matched to a gene: 7.

The rearrangement uses TRBV30 and TRBJ2-7; the match to TRBD2 covers 9 bases. Per the germline V gene, CDR1 is GTSNPN and CDR2 is SVGIG (reference sequence). Losses at the gene ends were 8 bases for V and 5 bases for J; bases not matched to a gene: 7. The CDR3 contains 12 residues. The CDR3 is CAGQRGVDEQYF. The CDR3 DNA is TGTGCCGGACAGCGGGGGGTCGACGAGCAGTACTTC.

The rearrangement uses TRBV6-1 and TRBJ1-3; D is possibly TRBD1 (5 bases). The CDR3 is 17 residues long. Germline CDR1 is MNHNS and CDR2 is SASEGT. The V end was cut by 1 base, the J end by 4 bases, with 17 bases between. The CDR3 DNA follows: TGTGCCAGCAGTGAAGACAGGAATCCGGCAAAAGGAAACACCATATATTTT. It specifies CASSEDRNPAKGNTIYF.

This sequence joins TRBV6-5 and TRBJ1-5, with D maybe TRBD1 (6 bases). Between the trimmed V and J ends, which lost 6 bases and 2 bases, there was a span of 11 bases. In germline, CDR1 is MNHEY, CDR2 SVGAGI. There are 14 residues in the CDR3. In nucleotides, the CDR3 is TGTGCCAGCAGCCGACAGGCCCGCAATCAGCCCCAGCATTTT. Its translation: CASSRQARNQPQHF.

The chain couples TRBV7-2 to TRBJ2-7, with unresolved D. Trimming removed 1 base at V and 0 bases at J, with 7 bases between. The CDR3 contains 14 residues. Per germline, CDR1 SGHTA and CDR2 FQGNSA. CDR3 coding DNA: TGTGCCAGCAGCTTAGTGGCCAGCTCCTACGAGCAGTACTTC. Translated: CASSLVASSYEQYF.

V and J are TRBV7-9 and TRBJ2-5; no clear D gene. CDR3 length equals 12 residues. V was cut by 5 bases and J by 5 bases, with 9 bases left in between. CDR1 SEHNR and CDR2 FQNEAQ come from the germline V gene (reference sequence). The CDR3 coding sequence is TGTGCCAGCAGCCTCGGTATGGAGACCCAGTACTTC. Its translation is CASSLGMETQYF.

The V call is TRBV5-4, the J call TRBJ1-3; D unresolved. Germline CDR1 is SGHNT and CDR2 is YYREEE (reference sequence). V lost 5 bases to trimming and J lost 2 bases, with 14 bases between them. CDR3 length: 15 amino acids. In nucleotides, the CDR3 is TGTGCCAGCAGACCTGAGAACCAACCTGGAAACACCATATATTTT. It yields the protein CASRPENQPGNTIYF.

The chain joins TRBV11-2 to TRBJ1-1, with D possibly being TRBD1 (6 bases). CDR1 SGHAT and CDR2 FQNNGV come from the germline V gene. Trimming removed 5 bases from V and 1 base from J, with 11 bases in between. This CDR3 has 14 amino acids. CDR3 residues: CASSEQGSNTEAFF. The CDR3 nucleotides read TGTGCCAGCAGCGAACAGGGCTCGAACACTGAAGCTTTCTTT.

The gene calls are TRBV5-1 and TRBJ2-1; TRBD2 agrees at 10 bases. Germline V gives CDR1 SGHRS, CDR2 YFSETQ. CDR3 length equals 18 residues. The V and J ends lost 2 bases and 4 bases, in that order; junction bases with no gene match: 12. This chain's CDR3 is CASSLLPPSGSVYNEQFF. CDR3 DNA sequence: TGCGCCAGCAGCTTACTTCCCCCTAGCGGGAGTGTGTACAATGAGCAGTTCTTC.

V is TRBV7-2 and J is TRBJ2-7; TRBD1 is a possible D gene (8 bases). The V end was cut by 6 bases, the J end by 2 bases, with 20 bases between. There are 16 residues in the CDR3. Per germline, CDR1 SGHTA and CDR2 FQGNSA. CDR3 coding DNA: TGTGCCAGCAGGGCAGGGGGGGAGACAGGGGCCTACGAGCAGTACTTC. Translation gives CASRAGGETGAYEQYF.

V and J are TRBV7-6 and TRBJ2-1; 12 nucleotides agree with TRBD1. Germline assignment: CDR1 SGHVS and CDR2 FNYEAQ. This CDR3 has 15 residues. V gave up 5 bases and J gave up 7 bases; unmatched junction bases: 6. This chain's CDR3 is CASSRGQGAGNEQFF. CDR3 bases: TGTGCCAGCAGCAGGGGACAGGGGGCGGGGAATGAGCAGTTCTTC.

A few counts support this clone. The chain uses TRBV18 and TRBJ2-1; TRBD1 matches 7 bases. V trimming: 3 bases; J trimming: 6 bases; junction bases outside the gene matches: 5. CDR1 and CDR2 (germline): KGHSH, LQKENI. The CDR3 runs to 14 residues. The CDR3 is CASSPGQTGNEQFF. The CDR3, as DNA: TGTGCCAGCTCACCGGGACAGACCGGCAATGAGCAGTTCTTC.

The chain is built from TRBV29-1 and TRBJ2-7, with TRBD1 identical over 11 bases. This CDR3 is 15 amino acids long. V gave up 6 bases and J gave up 3 bases; unmatched junction bases: 10. Looked up from germline, CDR1 is SQVTM and CDR2 is ANQGSEA. The CDR3: CSVQIRDRGIYEQYF. CDR3 DNA sequence: TGCAGCGTGCAAATCCGGGACAGGGGGATCTACGAGCAGTACTTC.

The rearrangement joins TRBV7-8 to TRBJ2-5; 10 bases align to TRBD2. Per the germline V gene, CDR1 is SGHVS and CDR2 is FQNEAQ. V lost 2 bases to trimming and J lost 3 bases; unmatched junction nucleotides: 3. The CDR3 loop spans 15 amino acids. CDR3 sequence (DNA): TGTGCCAGCAGCTTAACTAGCGGGATTAAAGAGACCCAGTACTTC. Protein sequence: CASSLTSGIKETQYF. Full variable domain (outside the CDR3, taken from reference TRBV7-8 and TRBJ2-5): GAGVSQSPRYKVAKRGQDVALRCDPISGHVSLFWYQQALGQGPEFLTYFQNEAQLDKSGLPSDRFFAERPEGSVSTLKIQRTQQEDSAVYLCASSLTSGIKETQYFGPGTRLLVL.

The chain employs TRBV2 and TRBJ1-2; unclear D gene. Trimming shortened V by 4 bases and J by 0 bases, and 3 bases separated the two germline ends. CDR1 is SNHLY and CDR2 is FYNNEI in the germline V gene. CDR3 length: 12 amino acids. CDR3 in amino acids: CASSGANYGYTF. The CDR3 DNA sequence: TGTGCCAGCAGTGGAGCTAACTATGGCTACACCTTC.

The rearrangement links TRBV20-1 to TRBJ2-5, with D unclear. V was trimmed by 6 bases and J by 5 bases, leaving 10 bases between them. This CDR3 contains 11 residues. CDR1 is DFQATT, CDR2 SNEGSKA, per germline (reference sequence). This CDR3 is CSANRWETQYF. The CDR3 nucleotides are TGCAGTGCCAACCGGTGGGAGACCCAGTACTTC.

The V gene is TRBV10-2, the J gene TRBJ2-7, with 7 bases fitting TRBD2. V shed 0 bases, J shed 2 bases, and the junction held 4 bases outside the gene matches. CDR1 and CDR2 (germline): WSHSY, SAAADI. The CDR3 has 15 amino acids. The DNA for the CDR3 is TGCGCCAGCAGTGAGTCGGGGGGGTCCCCCTACGAGCAGTACTTC. Amino acids: CASSESGGSPYEQYF.

Turning to this clone: This sample also contains other DNA sequences that code for the same CDR3. The chain carries TRBV7-9 and TRBJ2-1, with 8 bases fitting TRBD2. The germline gives CDR1 SEHNR, CDR2 FQNEAQ (reference sequence). Trimming took 5 bases from V and 7 from J; bases not matched to a gene: 7. CDR3 length equals 14 residues. CDR3 DNA sequence: TGTGCCAGCAGCCACGGGACTAGTCTTAATGAGCAGTTCTTC. It codes for CASSHGTSLNEQFF.

The chain carries TRBV15 and TRBJ2-7, with 10 bases identical to TRBD1. This CDR3 has 14 amino acids. Trimming took 4 bases from V and 3 from J; bases not matched to a gene: 3. The germline V gene encodes CDR1 LNHNV and CDR2 YYDKDF (reference sequence). CDR3 protein: CATSKTGGVYEQYF. CDR3 nucleotides: TGTGCCACCAGCAAGACAGGGGGCGTCTACGAGCAGTACTTC.

This clone was observed a single time. The V gene is TRBV5-1, the J gene TRBJ2-7; TRBD1 is a possible D gene (5 bases). This CDR3 has 12 residues. Germline V gene sequence: CDR1 SGHRS, CDR2 YFSETQ. V gave up 2 bases and J gave up 12 bases, with 15 bases separating them. Here the CDR3 reads CASSLDRTFLYF. The CDR3, as DNA: TGCGCCAGCAGCTTAGACAGAACGTTTCTGTACTTC.

This chain connects TRBV28 to TRBJ2-2; no definite D call. V lost 1 base to trimming and J lost 4 bases, with 13 bases between them. Germline loops: CDR1 MDHEN, CDR2 SYDVKM. CDR3 length: 16 amino acids. This CDR3 is CASSLLESLVTGELFF. CDR3 DNA: TGTGCCAGCAGTTTATTAGAGAGCCTAGTCACCGGGGAGCTGTTTTTT. Full variable domain (rest looked up from reference TRBV28 and TRBJ2-2): DVKVTQSSRYLVKRTGEKVFLECVQDMDHENMFWYRQDPGLGLRLIYFSYDVKMKEKGDIPEGYSVSREKKERFSLILESASTNQTSMYLCASSLLESLVTGELFFGEGSRLTVL.

The sample holds a few counts of this clone. V and J are TRBV9 and TRBJ2-3; TRBD2 agrees at 8 bases. The CDR3 length is 16 residues. The V gene's germline CDR1 is SGDLS and CDR2 YYNGEE. The junction had 10 bases not matched to a gene; V was cut back by 4 bases and J by 3 bases. For the CDR3, the DNA is TGTGCCAGCAGCCCTCTGACTACTAGCGGAACAGATACGCAGTATTTT. It encodes CASSPLTTSGTDTQYF.

As concerns this clone: At one boundary the junction diverges from the germline segment, which might be a read error. The V and J genes are TRBV6-5 and TRBJ2-7, with D maybe TRBD1 (5 bases). Germline V gene sequence: CDR1 MNHEY, CDR2 SVGAGI. There are 14 residues in the CDR3. The CDR3 sequence is CAGSSDRTNYEQYF. CDR3 DNA sequence: TGTGCCGGCAGTTCAGACAGAACCAACTACGAGCAGTACTTC.

Concerning this clone: At one boundary the junction diverges from the germline segment, which might be a read error. The CDR3 nucleotides are TGTGCTAGCAGTGCCCGGACAGGCTCCTACGAGCAGTACTTC. Translation: CASSARTGSYEQYF. The chain combines TRBV6-1 with TRBJ2-7; 7 nucleotides line up with TRBD1. The V gene's germline CDR1 is MNHNS and CDR2 SASEGT. This CDR3 comprises 14 residues.

The chain has TRBV11-3 and TRBJ2-1; 11 positions match TRBD1. V shed 4 bases and J 6 bases; nucleotides not matched to a gene: 5. CDR1 is SGHNT and CDR2 is YENEEA in the germline V gene. This CDR3 has 15 residues. The DNA for the CDR3 is TGTGCCAGCAGCTCGGGACAGGGGGGCCTCAATGAGCAGTTCTTC. It encodes CASSSGQGGLNEQFF.

The chain carries TRBV18 and TRBJ2-3; the D gene is possibly TRBD1 (5 bases). CDR1 KGHSH and CDR2 LQKENI come from the germline V gene. The CDR3 has 13 amino acids. V lost 2 bases to trimming and J lost 6 bases, with 9 bases between them. CDR3 coding DNA: TGTGCCAGCTCACCAAGGGGATCCGATACGCAGTATTTT. It specifies CASSPRGSDTQYF.